This is a list of T cell receptor beta chains from one sample in a study of cytomegalovirus exposure and HLA in healthy donors. Generated by immunoSEQ multiplex PCR, the TCRdb table keeps only in-frame clones and is missing some. The table has about 170,000 clones, 82% seen once. The sequenced sample consisted of PBMCs. Receptors were obtained from a male donor in good health and CMV-seronegative. CDR3s include the opening cysteine and the closing phenylalanine or tryptophan. The D gene is left open where the match is weak. Size is omitted from some rows. Given values are once, few, many or a class for expanded clones.

d_call	v_call	clone_size	j_call	cdr3_nt	cdr3_aa
-	TRBV6-5	-	TRBJ1-5	TGTGCCAGCAGTGTAAGGACAGATAGCAATCAGCCCCAGCATTTT	CASSVRTDSNQPQHF
TRBD2	TRBV14	-	TRBJ2-3	TGTGCCACTAGACTAGCGGGTAGCACAGATACGCAGTATTTT	CATRLAGSTDTQYF
-	TRBV6-5	-	TRBJ1-2	TGTGCCAGCAGTCCCTCGGGGGGACTGAACTATGGCTACACCTTC	CASSPSGGLNYGYTF
-	TRBV2	-	TRBJ2-5	TGTGCCAGCAGTGAAAGGGACTTTCAAGAGACCCAGTACTTC	CASSERDFQETQYF
-	TRBV4-3	-	TRBJ1-2	TGCGCCAGCAGCCAAGGCTCCGGGACTAACTATGGCTACACCTTC	CASSQGSGTNYGYTF
-	TRBV28	-	TRBJ1-5	TGTGCCAGCAGAACAGGGATGCGAGTCGGAAGCAATCAGCCCCAGCATTTT	CASRTGMRVGSNQPQHF
TRBD1	TRBV15	-	TRBJ1-1	TGTGCCACCAGCCTTTTCCCCAGGGGGATCAACACTGAAGCTTTCTTT	CATSLFPRGINTEAFF
TRBD1	TRBV19	-	TRBJ2-2	TGTGCCAGTAGTATCGGGCGGTGGGGACAGGGAGGTGCCGGGGAGCTGTTTTTT	CASSIGRWGQGGAGELFF
-	TRBV7-8	-	TRBJ1-1	TGTGCCAGCAGCTTAGACAGGGTGAACACTGAAGCTTTCTTT	CASSLDRVNTEAFF
TRBD2	TRBV9	-	TRBJ2-7	TGTGCCAGCAGCTTGCGACCGGGACTAGCGGGAGAGCAGTACTTC	CASSLRPGLAGEQYF
-	TRBV25-1	-	TRBJ1-3	TGTGCCAGCAGTCCTCGGACAGCAAATCCCGGCACCATATATTTT	CASSPRTANPGTIYF
-	TRBV7-8	-	TRBJ1-2	TGTGCCAGCAGCTTAGTGGACAGTTTTGGCTACACCTTC	CASSLVDSFGYTF
-	TRBV19	-	TRBJ1-6	TGTGCCAGTAAAACCCCAGGGTACAATTCACCCCTCCACTTT	CASKTPGYNSPLHF
-	TRBV7-2	-	TRBJ2-7	TGTGCCAGCAGCTCAGAGCGGGTTAGCCCCTACGAGCAGTACTTC	CASSSERVSPYEQYF
TRBD1	TRBV2	-	TRBJ1-5	TGTGCCAGCAGTGAAAGGGGACAGAATCAGCCCCAGCATTTT	CASSERGQNQPQHF
TRBD1	TRBV7-2	-	TRBJ1-2	TGTGCCAGCGGACCGGACAGGTTCTATGGCTACACCTTC	CASGPDRFYGYTF
TRBD2	TRBV7-6	-	TRBJ2-7	TGTGCCAGCAGCTTAGGGGGGACTAGGGCCTACGAGCAGTACTTC	CASSLGGTRAYEQYF
TRBD2	TRBV28	-	TRBJ2-7	TGTGCCAGCAGGGGACTAGCTGGGGACTACGAGCAGTACTTC	CASRGLAGDYEQYF
TRBD1	TRBV28	-	TRBJ1-6	TGTGCCAGCAGACCCTCTAGGACAGGGGGCAATTCACCCCTCCACTTT	CASRPSRTGGNSPLHF
TRBD1	TRBV7-7	-	TRBJ2-7	TGTGCCAGCAGCCCAACCCGACAGGGCGGCGAGCAGTACTTC	CASSPTRQGGEQYF
-	TRBV6-5	-	TRBJ2-7	TGTGCCAGCAGTTACTCACAGGGCGAGCAGTACTTC	CASSYSQGEQYF
TRBD1	TRBV28	few	TRBJ1-2	TGTGCCAGCAGTGCCCGACAGGGGACGGGCTACACCTTC	CASSARQGTGYTF
TRBD1	TRBV6-1	-	TRBJ1-2	TGTGCCAGCAACCCCGGACAGGGGCGAGAGTATGGCTACACCTTC	CASNPGQGREYGYTF
-	TRBV5-1	-	TRBJ1-1	TGCGCCAGCAGCTGGTCGACAGGGAACACTGAAGCTTTCTTT	CASSWSTGNTEAFF
TRBD2	TRBV7-9	-	TRBJ2-7	TGTTCCAGCAGCTTGTTTAGCGGGATGGATGAGCAGTACTTC	CSSSLFSGMDEQYF
TRBD2	TRBV7-9	once	TRBJ2-7	TGTTCCAGCAGCCCCCGGGGGGGACCCCAAACCTACGAGCAGTACTTC	CSSSPRGGPQTYEQYF
-	TRBV7-9	-	TRBJ2-7	TGTGCCAGCAGCCATAGTTTGGGGTCCATAGGACAACCGAAGGACGAGCAGTACTTC	CASSHSLGSIGQPKDEQYF
-	TRBV6-5	-	TRBJ2-3	TGTGCCAGCAGTCTTCTACCCAGCACAGATACGCAGTATTTT	CASSLLPSTDTQYF
-	TRBV5-1	-	TRBJ1-1	TGCGCCAGCAGCCCCAAAGCGGCGGGCACTGAAGCTTTCTTT	CASSPKAAGTEAFF
TRBD1	TRBV6-5	-	TRBJ2-7	TGTGCCAGCAGTTACTCGGGACAGGGGGGCTACGAGCAGTACTTC	CASSYSGQGGYEQYF
-	TRBV7-9	-	TRBJ2-1	TGTTCCAGCAGCTCACGGGGGGCGCTCGATGAGCAGTTCTTC	CSSSSRGALDEQFF
TRBD1	TRBV9	-	TRBJ1-1	TGTGCCAGCAGCCTTCTACAGGGGGGGAACACTGAAGCTTTCTTT	CASSLLQGGNTEAFF
-	TRBV10-3	-	TRBJ2-3	TGTGCCACCGTCGACAGACTGAGTACAGATACGCAGTATTTT	CATVDRLSTDTQYF
TRBD1	TRBV6-5	-	TRBJ1-1	TGTGCCAGCAGCTACTCGTCGGCAGGGGGAAACACTGAAGCTTTCTTT	CASSYSSAGGNTEAFF
-	TRBV2	-	TRBJ2-7	TGTGCCAGCAGTGAAGGGCAGGTTCTCCTCTACGAGCAGTACTTC	CASSEGQVLLYEQYF
TRBD2	TRBV4-1	-	TRBJ2-7	TGCGCCAGCAGCCAGACCGGGACTACCCCCTACGAGCAGTACTTC	CASSQTGTTPYEQYF
-	TRBV18	once	TRBJ1-4	TGTGCCAGCTCACCACCGGCAGGCACTAATGAAAAACTGTTTTTT	CASSPPAGTNEKLFF
-	TRBV6-5	-	TRBJ1-1	TGTGCCAGCAGCCATCTCCCCGGGAACACTGAAGCTTTCTTT	CASSHLPGNTEAFF
TRBD1	TRBV5-1	-	TRBJ2-7	TGCGCCAGCAGCCCCGACCTTTGGACAGGGGACTACGAGCAGTACTTC	CASSPDLWTGDYEQYF
-	TRBV6-6	-	TRBJ2-6	TGTGCCAGCAGTCCATGGAGCTCTGGGGCCAACGTCCTGACTTTC	CASSPWSSGANVLTF
-	TRBV7-9	-	TRBJ1-5	TGTTCCAGCAGCTTGGCGGGTGACGGGAATCAGCCCCAGCATTTT	CSSSLAGDGNQPQHF
-	TRBV10-1	-	TRBJ1-5	TGCGCCAGCAGCGCAGGACTCAATCAGCCCCAGCATTTT	CASSAGLNQPQHF
TRBD1	TRBV18	-	TRBJ2-1	TGTGCCAGCTCAAAAGGACAGGGGGATTACAATGAGCAGTTCTTC	CASSKGQGDYNEQFF
-	TRBV4-2	once	TRBJ2-7	TGTGCCAGCAGCCAAGGAGGCTACGAGCAGTACTTC	CASSQGGYEQYF
TRBD1	TRBV5-6	-	TRBJ2-3	TGTGCCAGCAGCCCGTGGGACAGTTTCACAGATACGCAGTATTTT	CASSPWDSFTDTQYF
-	TRBV21-1	-	TRBJ2-5	TGTGCCAGCAGCAATTTCGGGGAGTTCAAAGAGACCCAGTACTTC	CASSNFGEFKETQYF
TRBD1	TRBV7-8	-	TRBJ1-1	TGTGCCAGCAGCTTAGAAGGGGGCTGGGTGTACACTGAAGCTTTCTTT	CASSLEGGWVYTEAFF
TRBD1	TRBV19	-	TRBJ1-2	TGTGCCAGTAGTGAGGGACAGTTTTATGGCTACACCTTC	CASSEGQFYGYTF
TRBD2	TRBV10-2	-	TRBJ2-4	TGCGCCAGCAGTGAGGCGGGGGAGAGCATTCAGTACTTC	CASSEAGESIQYF
TRBD2	TRBV28	-	TRBJ2-3	TGTGCCAGCAGCCCAATGCGGGGGGTAACGGAAGATACGCAGTATTTT	CASSPMRGVTEDTQYF
TRBD2	TRBV10-3	-	TRBJ2-1	TGTGCCATCAGTAAGTCTAGCGGGGACTACAATGAGCAGTTCTTC	CAISKSSGDYNEQFF
-	TRBV5-1	-	TRBJ2-5	TGCGCCAGCAGCTTGTCGGGAGAAGAGACCCAGTACTTC	CASSLSGEETQYF
-	TRBV5-4	-	TRBJ2-1	TGTGCCAGCAGCTTGAACTACCCGCCCAATGAGCAGTTCTTC	CASSLNYPPNEQFF
TRBD1	TRBV4-1	-	TRBJ2-7	TGCGCCAGCAGCCAAGATCCGGGACAGGGAACAATCGAGCAGTACTTC	CASSQDPGQGTIEQYF